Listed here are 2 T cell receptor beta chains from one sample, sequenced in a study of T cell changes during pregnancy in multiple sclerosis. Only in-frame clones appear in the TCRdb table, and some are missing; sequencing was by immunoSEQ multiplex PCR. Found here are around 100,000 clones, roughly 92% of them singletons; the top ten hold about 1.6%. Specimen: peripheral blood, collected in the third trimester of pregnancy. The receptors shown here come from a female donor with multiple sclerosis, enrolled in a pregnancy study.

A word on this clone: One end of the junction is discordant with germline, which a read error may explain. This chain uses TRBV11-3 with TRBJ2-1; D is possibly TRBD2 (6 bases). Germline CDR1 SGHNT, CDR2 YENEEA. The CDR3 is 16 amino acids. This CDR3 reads CASSLGIRDSFNEQFF. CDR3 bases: TGTGCCAGCAGCTTAGGGATCCGGGACTCCTTCAATGAGCAGTTCTTC.

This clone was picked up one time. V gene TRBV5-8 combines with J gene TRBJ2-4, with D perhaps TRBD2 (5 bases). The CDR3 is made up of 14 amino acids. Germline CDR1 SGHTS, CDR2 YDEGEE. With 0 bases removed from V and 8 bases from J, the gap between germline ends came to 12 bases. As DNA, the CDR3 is TGTGCCAGCAGCTTGGACGGGATGGGTTACATTCAGTACTTC. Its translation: CASSLDGMGYIQYF.